Each of the 19 T cell receptor beta chains below was sequenced from the same sample in a study of blood T cell repertoires in COVID-19. Data came from immunoSEQ multiplex PCR; TCRdb stores just in-frame clones and leaves some out. This repertoire shows 84,000 or so clones, approximately 78% found once; its top ten account for roughly 36%. The sample comprised peripheral blood. The receptors shown here come from a man aged 55 to 70 with COVID-19, enrolled during active disease.

The chain uses TRBV7-2 and TRBJ1-1; D not certain. The CDR3 length is 18 residues. The germline V and J ends were trimmed by 6 bases and 0 bases, with 23 bases remaining between them. In germline, CDR1 is SGHTA, CDR2 FQGNSA. The CDR3 bases are TGTGCCAGCAGTCCTCTCGTGGTAGGCCGTGGAGTGAACACTGAAGCTTTCTTT. It codes for CASSPLVVGRGVNTEAFF.

For the CDR3, the DNA is TGTGCCAGCTCGTCCGAGGGAGGGTACGAGCAGTACTTC. Translated, it gives CASSSEGGYEQYF. J is TRBJ2-7 and V is TRBV2; 7 bases align to TRBD2. This CDR3 has 13 amino acids. Per germline, CDR1 SNHLY and CDR2 FYNNEI. The J segment lost 4 bases and the V segment lost 8 bases, leaving 8 bases of the junction unmatched.

This clone was observed a handful of times. The chain combines TRBV30 with TRBJ1-5; maybe TRBD1 (6 bases). The CDR3 extends over 13 amino acids. Trimming left V 3 bases short and J 2 bases short, with 8 bases between. Germline CDR1 GTSNPN, CDR2 SVGIG (reference sequence). DNA for the CDR3: TGTGCCTGGAGAGGGGGGGGCAATCAGCCCCAGCATTTT. As protein: CAWRGGGNQPQHF.

The chain joins TRBV10-1 to TRBJ1-2; D is unclear. The CDR3 sequence is 12 residues long. CDR1 and CDR2 (germline): WNHNN, SYGVQD (reference sequence). Trimming left V 3 bases short and J 8 bases short, with 10 bases between. The CDR3 DNA reads as TGCGCCAGCAGTGACCGCAAAGAGGGCTACACCTTC. Translated: CASSDRKEGYTF.

The rearrangement joins TRBV19 to TRBJ2-1; 9 bases fit TRBD2. The ends lost 1 base at V and 2 bases at J; junction bases unmatched: 3. The germline gives CDR1 LNHDA, CDR2 SQIVND (reference sequence). This CDR3 has 16 residues. This CDR3 reads CASSIVLAGAYNEQFF. CDR3 DNA sequence: TGTGCCAGTAGTATAGTACTAGCGGGTGCCTACAATGAGCAGTTCTTC.

The chain carries TRBV19 and TRBJ1-2; TRBD1 is a possible D gene (5 bases). Germline V lookup: CDR1 LNHDA, CDR2 SQIVND (reference sequence). The CDR3 spans 13 residues. V lost 6 bases and J 8 bases, leaving 16 bases between the germline ends. The CDR3 region has the DNA TGTGCCAGTAGCCCCAGACGGGGGGTCGGCTACACCTTC. Its protein is CASSPRRGVGYTF.

CDR3 in DNA: TGTGCCAGCAGCACCGGAGCGGGGGTAGAGACCCAGTACTTC. Its translation: CASSTGAGVETQYF. This sequence joins TRBV7-3 and TRBJ2-5, with 8 bases aligning to TRBD2. V lost 5 bases and J lost 4; bases outside the gene matches: 6. This CDR3 region has 14 residues. Per germline, CDR1 SGHTA and CDR2 FQGTGA.

V gene TRBV30 combines with J gene TRBJ1-1; 8 bases line up with TRBD1. The length of the CDR3 is 13 residues. The J segment lost 4 bases and the V segment lost 7 bases, leaving 8 bases of the junction unmatched. The germline CDR1 and CDR2 sequences are GTSNPN and SVGIG (reference sequence). CDR3 sequence: CALTTGGPTEAFF. CDR3 bases: TGTGCCTTGACCACAGGGGGTCCCACTGAAGCTTTCTTT.

The J gene is TRBJ2-3, the V gene TRBV5-1; 14 nucleotides align to TRBD2. This CDR3 comprises 13 residues. The germline CDR1 and CDR2 sequences are SGHRS and YFSETQ. Unmatched junction bases numbered 7, after V lost 4 bases and J lost 15 bases. The CDR3 bases are TGCGCCAGCAGCAGGGGACTAGCGGGGGAGCTCTATTTT. Amino acids: CASSRGLAGELYF.

This chain links TRBV5-4 with TRBJ1-4; TRBD1 agrees at 9 bases. V shed 0 bases and J 8 bases; nucleotides not matched to a gene: 8. The CDR3 has 16 residues. Germline-derived CDR1 and CDR2 are SGHNT and YYREEE (reference sequence). DNA for the CDR3: TGTGCCAGCAGCTTGGGCCCCACAGGGGGCGGCGAAAAACTGTTTTTT. Protein: CASSLGPTGGGEKLFF.

The rearrangement uses TRBV7-6 and TRBJ1-6; 8 bases match TRBD1. V was clipped by 1 base and J by 9 bases; unmatched bases: 5. The germline CDR1 and CDR2 sequences are SGHVS and FNYEAQ. The CDR3 runs to 15 residues. Here the CDR3 DNA reads TGTGCCAGCAGCTTAGGGACAGGGACTGGTTCACCCCTCCACTTT. This encodes CASSLGTGTGSPLHF. The whole variable domain, filled in from reference TRBV7-6 and TRBJ1-6, reads GAGVSQSPRYKVTKRGQDVALRCDPISGHVSLYWYRQALGQGPEFLTYFNYEAQQDKSGLPNDRFSAERPEGSISTLTIQRTEQRDSAMYRCASSLGTGTGSPLHFGNGTRLTVT.

The chain combines TRBV27 with TRBJ2-5; tentatively, D is TRBD2 (6 bases). This CDR3 is built from 14 residues. Trimming pared 2 bases from V and 5 bases from J, leaving 12 bases between. The V gene's germline CDR1 is MNHEY and CDR2 SMNVEV (reference sequence). In DNA form, the CDR3 reads TGTGCCAGCAGTTTACTGCGGGGCTTGGAGACCCAGTACTTC. It is translated as CASSLLRGLETQYF.

This clone was counted between two and nine times. The chain couples TRBV7-2 to TRBJ2-2; tentatively, D is TRBD2 (6 bases). The length of the CDR3 is 15 residues. CDR1 is SGHTA, CDR2 FQGNSA, per germline. The V gene lost 0 bases and the J gene lost 4 bases, with 9 bases spanning the gap. The DNA for the CDR3 is TGTGCCAGCAGCTTAGCGCGGGGTGGCACCGGGGAGCTGTTTTTT. It encodes CASSLARGGTGELFF.

J is TRBJ2-2 and V is TRBV9, with 15 nucleotides matching TRBD2. Germline CDR1 and CDR2: SGDLS and YYNGEE. CDR3 size: 18 residues. J gave up 7 bases and V 4 bases, and 11 bases lay outside the gene matches. CDR3 nucleotides: TGTGCCAGCAGCCTCACCCCCGGGACTAGCGGGGGGCTCGGGGAGCTGTTTTTT. Amino acid sequence: CASSLTPGTSGGLGELFF.

By sample share, this clone is medium-sized (0.01 to 0.1%). The gene calls are TRBV19 and TRBJ1-1; D is perhaps TRBD1 (5 bases). The CDR3 consists of 17 residues. Germline CDR1 reads LNHDA; CDR2 reads SQIVND (reference sequence). The germline V and J ends were trimmed by 3 bases and 2 bases, with 19 bases remaining between them. The chain's CDR3 is CASSIRAPPPFNTEAFF. In DNA form, the CDR3 reads TGTGCCAGTAGTATCAGGGCCCCTCCACCCTTCAACACTGAAGCTTTCTTT.

This clone has only one observation. The rearrangement joins TRBV7-2 to TRBJ2-7; TRBD2 matches 13 bases. CDR3 length: 18 residues. Trimming removed 5 bases from V and 7 bases from J; junction bases left unmatched: 17. CDR1 SGHTA and CDR2 FQGNSA come from the germline V gene. CDR3 residues: CASSEYDPGLAGLREQYF. For the CDR3, the DNA is TGTGCCAGCAGCGAGTACGATCCGGGACTAGCGGGACTGAGGGAGCAGTACTTC.

CDR3 DNA sequence: TGCGCCAGCAGCCCCGGACTAGCCCCCTGGGGCCAAGAGACCCAGTACTTC. This codes for CASSPGLAPWGQETQYF. The V and J genes are TRBV5-1 and TRBJ2-5; 8 nucleotides agree with TRBD2. J gave up 1 base and V 4 bases, and 12 bases lay outside the gene matches. This CDR3 region has 17 residues. Germline CDR1 and CDR2: SGHRS and YFSETQ.

J is TRBJ2-2 and V is TRBV11-3, with 11 bases identical to TRBD2. The germline CDR1 and CDR2 sequences are SGHNT and YENEEA. This CDR3 contains 17 residues. V was pared by 3 bases and J by 4 bases, with 7 bases of the junction left unmatched. As DNA, the CDR3 is TGTGCCAGCAGCTTTAAACGACTAGCGGGGCTCACCGGGGAGCTGTTTTTT. Its protein is CASSFKRLAGLTGELFF.

This clone showed up just a few times. The rearrangement links TRBV3-1 (or the pseudogene TRBV3-2) to TRBJ1-6; no clear D gene. Germline lookup yields CDR1 LGHDT and CDR2 YNNKEL (reference sequence). V was clipped by 1 base and J by 6 bases, with 10 bases between them. The CDR3 loop spans 15 amino acids. CDR3 sequence reads: CASSQVDSFNSPLHF. In DNA, the CDR3 is TGTGCCAGCAGCCAAGTCGATAGTTTTAATTCACCCCTCCACTTT.